This T cell receptor beta chain was documented in a study of blood T cell repertoires in COVID-19. About the research overall: Sites across the United States, Italy and Spain contributed samples from acute and convalescent COVID-19.

The V and J ends lost 4 bases and 5 bases, in that order; junction bases with no gene match: 12. Germline assignment: CDR1 SGHVS and CDR2 FQNEAQ. This CDR3 contains 16 residues. Sequenced by immunoSEQ multiplex PCR; TCRdb stores in-frame clones only, minus some. The table lists around 220,000 clones, 75% to 95% of them singletons, with 1.5% to 2% in the top ten. Participants came from 24 US areas, aged about 18 to 100 years. Sequenced sample: PBMCs or T cells enriched from blood (not recorded which). The J gene is TRBJ2-7, the V gene TRBV7-8, with TRBD1 identical over 9 bases. The clonotype comes from a woman aged 18-29 years who had recovered from COVID-19. The CDR3 DNA is TGTGCCAGCAGCTCAAGGCGGGACAGGGTTTTTCACGAGCAGTACTTC. Translating it yields CASSSRRDRVFHEQYF.